The present T cell receptor beta chain was sequenced within a study of T cells in Graves' hyperthyroidism and ophthalmopathy. The investigators amplified TCR beta CDR3 regions from RNA transcripts. TCR CDR3 regions were first amplified by RT-PCR with HTBI primers. TCRdb re-called the multiplex PCR reads with MiXCR, one entry per CDR3 protein. Found here are hundreds of thousands of distinct CDR3 sequences, approximately 19% of them singletons; the top ten hold over 15%. Exclusion followed for patients with uncontrolled infection, other autoimmune disease, pregnancy or lactation. Clinical symptoms, serum thyroxine, TRAb, thyroid ultrasound and orbital computed tomography informed diagnoses. Cells are PBMCs isolated from around 9.4 ml of fresh blood. Trimming shortened V by 3 bases and J by 1 base, and 4 bases separated the two germline ends. The CDR3 runs 13 residues. In its sample, this clonotype was seen many times.

The chain uses TRBV12-3 or TRBV12-4 and TRBJ1-5; D is unresolved. Sequencing used blood. This TCR came from a woman aged 50 to 65 with Graves' hyperthyroidism that later progressed to Graves' ophthalmopathy. The CDR3 nucleotides read TGTGCCAGCAGTTTCTACAGCAATCAGCCCCAGCATTTT. This encodes CASSFYSNQPQHF.